This T cell receptor (beta chain) was identified during a study of beta chain features in type 1 diabetes. V was shortened by 6 bases and J by 8 bases, with 13 bases between the two germline ends. Looked up from germline, CDR1 is MGHRA and CDR2 is YSYEKL. CDR3 size: 12 residues. Study-level findings and limits: Among patients with Type 1 diabetes, TCRB CDR3s were moderately but significantly shorter in every one of the four CD4+ subsets.

Turning to this clone: Its antigen is currently unknown.

The whole isolated RNA underwent reverse transcription, so sequencing captured expressed TCRB transcripts. Libraries were prepared by immunoSEQ multiplex PCR; TCRdb keeps only in-frame clonotypes and omits some of them. The sample gives 250,000 to 300,000 clones, about 24% of which show up once; 0.012% is in the top ten. The TCR was taken from a woman between 25 and 40 years old with type 1 diabetes. The sequenced sample was naive CD4+ T cells from blood. The V and J genes are TRBV4-1 and TRBJ1-2, with TRBD1 as a possible D gene (6 bases). CDR3 sequence (DNA): TGCGCCAGCAGTCTGACAGGTCGGGGCTACACCTTC. Encoded protein: CASSLTGRGYTF.